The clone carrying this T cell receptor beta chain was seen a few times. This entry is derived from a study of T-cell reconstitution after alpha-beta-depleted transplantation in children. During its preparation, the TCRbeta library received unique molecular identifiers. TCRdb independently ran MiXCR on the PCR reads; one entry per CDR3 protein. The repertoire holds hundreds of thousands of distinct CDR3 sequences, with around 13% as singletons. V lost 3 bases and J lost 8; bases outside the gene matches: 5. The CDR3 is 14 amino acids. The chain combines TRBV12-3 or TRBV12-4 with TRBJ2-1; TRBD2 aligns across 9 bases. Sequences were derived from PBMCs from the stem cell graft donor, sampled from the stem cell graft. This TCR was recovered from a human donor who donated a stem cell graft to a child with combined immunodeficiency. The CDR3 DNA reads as TGTGCCAGCAGTTTTGTAGCGGGAGATCATGAGCAGTTCTTC. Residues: CASSFVAGDHEQFF.